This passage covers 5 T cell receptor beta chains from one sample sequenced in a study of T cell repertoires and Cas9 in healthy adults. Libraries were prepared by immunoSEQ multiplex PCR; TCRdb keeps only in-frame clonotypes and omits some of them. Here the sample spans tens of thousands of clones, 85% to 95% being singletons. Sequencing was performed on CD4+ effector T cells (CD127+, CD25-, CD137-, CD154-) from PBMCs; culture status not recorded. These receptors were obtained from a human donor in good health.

The CDR3 sequence is CASSYFGTSGLEQYF. Written as DNA, the CDR3 is TGTGCCAGCAGCTACTTCGGGACATCAGGGCTCGAGCAGTACTTC. The chain employs TRBV7-2 and TRBJ2-7; tentative D call: TRBD1 (6 bases). The CDR3 has 15 amino acids. CDR1 is SGHTA and CDR2 is FQGNSA in the germline V gene. Trimming shortened V by 4 bases and J by 6 bases, and 19 bases separated the two germline ends.

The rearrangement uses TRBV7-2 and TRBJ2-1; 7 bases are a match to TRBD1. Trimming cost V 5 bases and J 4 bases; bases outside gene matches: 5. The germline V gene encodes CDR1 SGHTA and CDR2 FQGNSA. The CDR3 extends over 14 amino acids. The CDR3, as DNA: TGTGCCAGCAGCCGAAGACAGGGATACAATGAGCAGTTCTTC. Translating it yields CASSRRQGYNEQFF.

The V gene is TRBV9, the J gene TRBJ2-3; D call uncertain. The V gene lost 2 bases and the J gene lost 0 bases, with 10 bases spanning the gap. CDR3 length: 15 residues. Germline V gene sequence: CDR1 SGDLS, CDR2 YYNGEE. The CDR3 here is CASSVTSTSTDTQYF. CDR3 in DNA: TGTGCCAGCAGCGTGACCAGTACTAGCACAGATACGCAGTATTTT.

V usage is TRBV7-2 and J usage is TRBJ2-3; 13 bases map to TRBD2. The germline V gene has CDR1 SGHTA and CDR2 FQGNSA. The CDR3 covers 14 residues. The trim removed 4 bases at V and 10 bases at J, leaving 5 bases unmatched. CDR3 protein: CASSSTSGGAPQYF. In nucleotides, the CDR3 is TGTGCCAGCAGCTCTACTAGCGGGGGGGCGCCGCAGTATTTT.

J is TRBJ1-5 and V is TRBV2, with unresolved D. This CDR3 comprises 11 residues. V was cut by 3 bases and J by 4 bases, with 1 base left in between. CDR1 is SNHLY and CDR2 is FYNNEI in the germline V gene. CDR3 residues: CASSENQPQHF. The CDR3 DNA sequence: TGTGCCAGCAGTGAGAATCAGCCCCAGCATTTT.